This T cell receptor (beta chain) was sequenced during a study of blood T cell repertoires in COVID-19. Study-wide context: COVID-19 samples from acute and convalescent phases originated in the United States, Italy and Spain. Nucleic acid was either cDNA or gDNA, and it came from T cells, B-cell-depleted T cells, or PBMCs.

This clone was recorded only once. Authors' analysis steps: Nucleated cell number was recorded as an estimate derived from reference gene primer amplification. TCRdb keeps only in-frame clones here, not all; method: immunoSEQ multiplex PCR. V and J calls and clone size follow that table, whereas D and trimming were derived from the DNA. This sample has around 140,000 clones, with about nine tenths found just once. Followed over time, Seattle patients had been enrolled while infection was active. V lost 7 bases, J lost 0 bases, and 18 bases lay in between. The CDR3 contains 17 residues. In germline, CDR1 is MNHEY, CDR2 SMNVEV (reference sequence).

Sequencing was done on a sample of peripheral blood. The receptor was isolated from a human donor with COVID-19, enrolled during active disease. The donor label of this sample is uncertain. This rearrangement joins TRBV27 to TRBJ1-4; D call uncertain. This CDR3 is CASMDRGGATTNEKLFF. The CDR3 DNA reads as TGTGCCAGCATGGATCGGGGAGGAGCGACAACTAATGAAAAACTGTTTTTT.